The clone carrying this TCR beta chain has ten or more counts. The data belong to a study of spatial heterogeneity in lung cancer. Study-level background: In the raw reads, each unique TCR and UMI combination was present more than ten times on average.

Sample time point: sample taken at primary tumor resection. The input material, whole RNA from tumor, nontumor lung or frozen PBMC, was sequenced unsorted. The approximately 69 donors had untreated early-stage non-small cell lung cancer. The length of the CDR3 is 14 residues. Trimming cost V 3 bases and J 3 bases, with 9 bases left between them. Germline CDR1 KGHSH, CDR2 LQKENI. Each TCR cDNA molecule bore a unique molecular identifier. TCRdb reanalysed the 5' RACE reads using MiXCR and keeps one entry per CDR3 protein. In the table there are some 23,000 distinct CDR3 sequences, under 8% of which are singletons.

The gene calls are TRBV18 and TRBJ2-1; D is ambiguous. The clonotype originates from a male donor with early-stage non-small cell lung cancer. The material sequenced was PBMCs, taken at surgery. The CDR3 DNA follows: TGTGCCAGCTCACCGGCGGTGGGCTACAATGAGCAGTTCTTC. The encoded protein is CASSPAVGYNEQFF.